Listed here are 12 T cell receptor beta chains from one sample, sequenced in a study of T cell changes during pregnancy in multiple sclerosis. TCRdb's copy holds only in-frame clones and misses some; the assay was immunoSEQ multiplex PCR. The sample lists about 70,000 clones; around 90% were seen once. Material: CD4+ T cells from peripheral blood mononuclear cells, obtained after pregnancy. These receptors originate from a female donor with multiple sclerosis, enrolled in a pregnancy study.

The chain uses TRBV28 and TRBJ2-3; no clear D. Germline loops: CDR1 MDHEN, CDR2 SYDVKM. V was cut by 7 bases and J by 1 base, with 12 bases left in between. The CDR3 covers 14 residues. The chain's CDR3 is CASKLSLGTDTQYF. In DNA form, the CDR3 reads TGTGCCAGCAAGTTGTCACTGGGCACAGATACGCAGTATTTT. The full variable domain, completed using reference TRBV28 and TRBJ2-3, is DVKVTQSSRYLVKRTGEKVFLECVQDMDHENMFWYRQDPGLGLRLIYFSYDVKMKEKGDIPEGYSVSREKKERFSLILESASTNQTSMYLCASKLSLGTDTQYFGPGTRLTVL.

The chain joins TRBV27 to TRBJ2-3; 12 nucleotides match TRBD2. The junction had 3 bases not matched to a gene; V was cut back by 4 bases and J by 1 base. Germline CDR1 reads MNHEY; CDR2 reads SMNVEV (reference sequence). The CDR3 totals 16 residues. CDR3 in DNA: TGTGCCAGCAGTTCTAGCGGGGGGGTAGGCACAGATACGCAGTATTTT. It codes for CASSSSGGVGTDTQYF.

The chain links TRBV12-5 to TRBJ2-5; 7 bases are shared with TRBD2. Germline trimming cut 4 bases from V and 2 bases from J; bases unmatched to any gene: 1. The CDR3 runs to 13 residues. Germline V gene sequence: CDR1 LGHNT, CDR2 FRNRAP. The CDR3 protein is CASGSGGQETQYF. DNA for the CDR3: TGTGCTAGTGGTTCCGGGGGGCAAGAGACCCAGTACTTC.

The chain recombines TRBV6-5 with TRBJ2-3; perhaps TRBD2 as D (6 bases). The CDR3 consists of 14 residues. Germline-derived CDR1 and CDR2 are MNHEY and SVGAGI. Trimming removed 7 bases at V and 0 bases at J, with 11 bases between. CDR3 nucleotides: TGTGCCAGCAAAACGGGACTCAGCACAGATACGCAGTATTTT. Translated, it gives CASKTGLSTDTQYF.

This clone showed up just once. The chain couples TRBV6-1 to TRBJ2-5; possible D gene TRBD1, 5 bases. The CDR3 sequence is 13 residues long. Per germline, CDR1 MNHNS and CDR2 SASEGT. V lost 7 bases and J 2 bases, leaving 11 bases between the germline ends. The CDR3 bases are TGTGCCAGCAAGGAGACAGCACAAGAGACCCAGTACTTC. Translating it yields CASKETAQETQYF.

The chain joins TRBV30 to TRBJ1-6, with a possible D match to TRBD1 (6 bases). From germline, CDR1 is GTSNPN and CDR2 SVGIG (reference sequence). Trimming shortened V by 0 bases and J by 2 bases, and 14 bases separated the two germline ends. The CDR3 covers 17 residues. DNA of the CDR3: TGTGCCTGGAGTGTCCCAGGGGTGAGGACCTATAATTCACCCCTCCACTTT. This translates into CAWSVPGVRTYNSPLHF.

This clone was seen a handful of times. V and J are TRBV2 and TRBJ1-4; perhaps TRBD1 as D (5 bases). The CDR3 has 13 amino acids. The germline V gene has CDR1 SNHLY and CDR2 FYNNEI. The V end was cut by 3 bases, the J end by 4 bases, with 6 bases between. CDR3 bases: TGTGCCAGCAGTGACAGGGATAATGAAAAACTGTTTTTT. This translates into CASSDRDNEKLFF.

The rearrangement links TRBV5-1 to TRBJ2-3, with D possibly being TRBD2 (5 bases). The CDR3 has 15 residues. The V gene lost 1 base and the J gene lost 6 bases, with 15 bases spanning the gap. The germline gives CDR1 SGHRS, CDR2 YFSETQ. The CDR3 is CASSLSGWRGDTQYF. CDR3 sequence (DNA): TGCGCCAGCAGCTTGAGTGGGTGGCGAGGGGATACGCAGTATTTT. The full variable domain, with the rest looked up from reference TRBV5-1 and TRBJ2-3, is KAGVTQTPRYLIKTRGQQVTLSCSPISGHRSVSWYQQTPGQGLQFLFEYFSETQRNKGNFPGRFSGRQFSNSRSEMNVSTLELGDSALYLCASSLSGWRGDTQYFGPGTRLTVL.

This clone was counted a single time. The J gene is TRBJ1-2, the V gene TRBV6-5; the D gene is possibly TRBD1 (6 bases). Germline-derived CDR1 and CDR2 are MNHEY and SVGAGI. The CDR3 is made up of 14 amino acids. V was trimmed by 10 bases and J by 7 bases, leaving 22 bases between them. The CDR3 is CATSYLGGKSGYTF. CDR3 nucleotide sequence: TGTGCCACCTCATACCTTGGGGGCAAGTCTGGCTACACCTTC.

The chain has TRBV27 and TRBJ2-1, with 7 bases identical to TRBD2. Germline V gene data show CDR1 as MNHEY and CDR2 as SMNVEV (reference sequence). The CDR3 spans 14 residues. V shed 3 bases and J 2 bases; nucleotides not matched to a gene: 1. Here the CDR3 reads CASSFAGAYNEQFF. The CDR3 DNA follows: TGTGCCAGCAGTTTTGCGGGAGCCTACAATGAGCAGTTCTTC.

The chain combines TRBV10-3 with TRBJ2-2, with D maybe TRBD1 (8 bases). This CDR3 comprises 13 residues. V lost 8 bases and J lost 5, with 12 bases in between. CDR1 ENHRY and CDR2 SYGVKD come from the germline V gene. The CDR3 spells CAIGQGGTGELFF. The CDR3, as DNA: TGTGCCATCGGACAGGGAGGGACCGGGGAGCTGTTTTTT.

The chain combines TRBV7-8 with TRBJ2-3; 8 bases match TRBD1. The germline V gene encodes CDR1 SGHVS and CDR2 FQNEAQ. After removal of 2 bases from V and 1 base from J, the junction contained 5 bases not matched to a gene. The CDR3 contains 16 residues. The CDR3 DNA is TGTGCCAGCAGCTTAATTACAGGGGGTGGCACAGATACGCAGTATTTT. This sequence encodes CASSLITGGGTDTQYF.